One T cell receptor beta chain is described in this entry. Its antigen is not identified. CDR3 size: 16 residues. The ends lost 6 bases at V and 0 bases at J; junction bases unmatched: 8. Germline CDR1 MNHNY, CDR2 SVGAGI (reference sequence). The data stem from a study of T cell responses to AZD1222 COVID-19 vaccine. Study outcomes and limitations: There were vaccine-associated CD4 TCRs across spike, dominant at 160-218 and 743-854.

The protocol was immunoSEQ multiplex PCR, while the TCRdb copy is restricted to in-frame clones and leaves out a portion. The top ten hold around 2.5% of the sample, which has 150,000 to 200,000 clones, about 90% seen once. The sequencing here drew on peripheral blood, taken on day 0 of MenACWY control vaccination. This chain connects TRBV6-6 to TRBJ1-3, with 7 bases that match TRBD1. The TCR was taken from an adult in good health. CDR3 DNA: TGTGCCAGCAGCCGGACGACAGGGCGCTCTGGAAACACCATATATTTT. Translating it yields CASSRTTGRSGNTIYF.